The 31 T cell receptor beta chains below were found in one sample sequenced in a study of T cells in localized non-small cell lung cancer. Some clones are missing from TCRdb's copy, which holds only in-frame ones; the method was immunoSEQ multiplex PCR. The sample contains over 30,000 clones, 80% to 90% of which appear only once. Material: peripheral blood, obtained before any cancer treatment. The source is a woman aged 35 to 69 with stage I lung adenocarcinoma.

The rearrangement links TRBV19 to TRBJ2-6; D tentatively reads TRBD1 or TRBD2 (5 bases each). CDR1 and CDR2 from the germline V gene are LNHDA and SQIVND (reference sequence). The CDR3 runs 15 residues. Trimming stripped 7 bases from V and 2 bases from J, with 12 bases between. The CDR3 DNA follows: TGTGCCAGTACACGGGGACCGGCTGGGGCCAACGTCCTGACTTTC. It codes for CASTRGPAGANVLTF.

The chain employs TRBV9 and TRBJ2-5; 7 nucleotides align to TRBD2. The CDR3 has 16 residues. J lost 5 bases, V lost 4 bases, and 14 bases had no gene match. Germline V gives CDR1 SGDLS, CDR2 YYNGEE. CDR3 sequence: CASSPGPPLSGETQYF. CDR3 nucleotide sequence: TGTGCCAGCAGCCCAGGCCCACCCCTTAGCGGGGAGACCCAGTACTTC.

The genes are TRBV7-9 and TRBJ2-1, with 9 bases identical to TRBD1. This CDR3 is 15 amino acids long. V gave up 5 bases and J gave up 5 bases; unmatched junction bases: 7. The germline V gene has CDR1 SEHNR and CDR2 FQNEAQ (reference sequence). CDR3 protein: CASSGRDRADNEQFF. CDR3 in DNA: TGTGCCAGCAGCGGACGGGACAGGGCTGACAATGAGCAGTTCTTC.

The chain uses TRBV6-4 and TRBJ2-2; no definite D call. CDR3 length: 13 amino acids. The V gene's germline CDR1 is MRHNA and CDR2 SNTAGT. Trimming stripped 2 bases from V and 4 bases from J, with 5 bases between. The CDR3 reads CASSDKGTGELFF. The CDR3 DNA sequence: TGTGCCAGCAGTGACAAAGGCACCGGGGAGCTGTTTTTT.

This clone was seen more than once but under ten times. Different DNA sequences within this sample yield the same CDR3. The chain links TRBV2 to TRBJ2-1; D may correspond to TRBD1 or TRBD2 (5 bases each). CDR1 SNHLY and CDR2 FYNNEI come from the germline V gene. Trimming removed 9 bases from V and 4 bases from J, with 10 bases in between. The CDR3 is made up of 12 amino acids. The CDR3 region has the DNA TGTGCCAGTCGGGACGGATACAATGAGCAGTTCTTC. Encoded protein: CASRDGYNEQFF.

V gene TRBV25-1 combines with J gene TRBJ2-1, with D perhaps TRBD1 or TRBD2 (6 bases each). The CDR3 spans 13 residues. The ends were cut back, 10 bases at V and 4 bases at J, with 14 bases in the middle. CDR1 and CDR2 from the germline V gene are MGHDK and SYGVNS. This CDR3 reads CAIGGTMYNEQFF. CDR3 in DNA: TGTGCCATCGGGGGCACAATGTACAATGAGCAGTTCTTC.

In this sample, this clone turned up once. The CDR3 protein is CASSSRPASTDTQYF. The CDR3 coding sequence is TGTGCCAGCAGCTCCCGACCAGCTAGCACAGATACGCAGTATTTT. The chain joins TRBV11-2 to TRBJ2-3; the D is unclear. V dropped 4 bases and J dropped 0 bases, with 11 bases sitting between them. This CDR3 has 15 amino acids. Germline values: CDR1 SGHAT, CDR2 FQNNGV.

The chain carries TRBV11-3 and TRBJ2-1; 7 nucleotides match TRBD2. The CDR3 length is 15 residues. V shed 5 bases and J 0 bases; nucleotides not matched to a gene: 4. Germline loops: CDR1 SGHNT, CDR2 YENEEA. The chain's CDR3 is CASSQVAGSYNEQFF. The CDR3 bases are TGTGCCAGCAGCCAAGTAGCGGGCTCCTACAATGAGCAGTTCTTC. Combining the CDR3 with reference TRBV11-3 and TRBJ2-1 gives the whole variable domain EAGVVQSPRYKIIEKKQPVAFWCNPISGHNTLYWYLQNLGQGPELLIRYENEEAVDDSQLPKDRFSAERLKGVDSTLKIQPAELGDSAVYLCASSQVAGSYNEQFFGPGTRLTVL.

V is TRBV7-8 and J is TRBJ2-1, with no clear D. V was shortened by 3 bases and J by 6 bases, with 15 bases between the two germline ends. The germline gives CDR1 SGHVS, CDR2 FQNEAQ. The CDR3 is made up of 15 amino acids. The CDR3 coding sequence is TGTGCCAGCAGCTTTTTTGGCGGTACCTCCAATGAGCAGTTCTTC. The encoded protein is CASSFFGGTSNEQFF.

V usage is TRBV10-3 and J usage is TRBJ2-3; TRBD1 agrees at 7 bases. Germline lookup yields CDR1 ENHRY and CDR2 SYGVKD. This CDR3 contains 15 residues. Trimming cost V 5 bases and J 3 bases; bases outside gene matches: 8. The CDR3 region has the DNA TGTGCCATCAGTACCTCGGGACAGAGAACAGATACGCAGTATTTT. Protein: CAISTSGQRTDTQYF.

The CDR3 DNA sequence: TGCAGCGTGCGGCAGGCGTCCTACGAGCAGTACTTC. Its protein is CSVRQASYEQYF. The chain uses TRBV29-1 and TRBJ2-7; D is unresolved. The germline CDR1 and CDR2 sequences are SQVTM and ANQGSEA. The CDR3 covers 12 residues. V lost 6 bases to trimming and J lost 1 base, with 10 bases between them.

The chain recombines TRBV7-9 with TRBJ2-1; 9 positions agree with TRBD2. V lost 2 bases to trimming and J lost 6 bases; unmatched junction nucleotides: 2. CDR3 length equals 14 residues. Looked up from germline, CDR1 is SEHNR and CDR2 is FQNEAQ (reference sequence). The CDR3 DNA reads TGTGCCAGCAGCTTATTAGCGGGAGCCAATGAGCAGTTCTTC. Encoded protein: CASSLLAGANEQFF.

Notes on this clone: Sequence at one end of the junction differs from germline and may be a read error. V is TRBV11-2 and J is TRBJ2-2; D gene ambiguous. Looked up from germline, CDR1 is SGHAT and CDR2 is FQNNGV. This CDR3 has 13 amino acids. CDR3 residues: CASSLENSGELFF. The CDR3 nucleotides are TGTGCCAGCAGCTTAGAGAACTCCGGGGAGCTGTTTTTT. Full variable domain (remainder filled in from reference TRBV11-2 and TRBJ2-2): EAGVAQSPRYKIIEKRQSVAFWCNPISGHATLYWYQQILGQGPKLLIQFQNNGVVDDSQLPKDRFSAERLKGVDSTLKIQPAKLEDSAVYLCASSLENSGELFFGEGSRLTVL.

The chain couples TRBV4-2 to TRBJ2-5, with 9 bases aligning to TRBD1. This CDR3 contains 16 residues. With 0 bases clipped from V and 6 bases from J, the junction kept 8 bases outside the gene matches. The germline gives CDR1 LGHNA, CDR2 YNFKEQ. As DNA, the CDR3 is TGTGCCAGCAGCCAAGATAACAGGGGGCCCTTTCAGACCCAGTACTTC. It is translated as CASSQDNRGPFQTQYF.

The CDR3 coding sequence is TGTGCCAGCAGCTCTCCGCTCGGACTAGCGGGCCAAGGGGGTACGCAGTATTTT. It specifies CASSSPLGLAGQGGTQYF. The rearrangement links TRBV28 to TRBJ2-3, with 11 bases aligning to TRBD2. The CDR3 has 18 residues. Germline V lookup: CDR1 MDHEN, CDR2 SYDVKM. The V and J ends lost 6 bases and 8 bases, in that order; junction bases with no gene match: 19.

CDR3 region: CASSLGTSGGNEQFF. Written as DNA, the CDR3 is TGTGCCAGCAGCTTAGGGACCTCGGGGGGCAATGAGCAGTTCTTC. The chain has TRBV7-9 and TRBJ2-1, with TRBD2 identical over 7 bases. Germline lookup yields CDR1 SEHNR and CDR2 FQNEAQ (reference sequence). The CDR3 totals 15 residues. The ends lost 1 base at V and 6 bases at J; junction bases unmatched: 6.

On this clone: The sample carries other DNA sequences with the same CDR3. The chain uses TRBV5-1 and TRBJ1-5; D remains unclear. Per germline, CDR1 SGHRS and CDR2 YFSETQ. V gave up 0 bases and J gave up 2 bases, with 6 bases separating them. The CDR3 runs 14 residues. The CDR3 DNA reads TGCGCCAGCAGCTTGGGGCCTGGCAATCAGCCCCAGCATTTT. Residues: CASSLGPGNQPQHF. Supplemented by reference TRBV5-1 and TRBJ1-5, the full variable domain reads KAGVTQTPRYLIKTRGQQVTLSCSPISGHRSVSWYQQTPGQGLQFLFEYFSETQRNKGNFPGRFSGRQFSNSRSEMNVSTLELGDSALYLCASSLGPGNQPQHFGDGTRLSIL.

A note on this clone: The same CDR3 arises from other DNA sequences in this sample as well. V gene TRBV10-1 combines with J gene TRBJ1-5; D is undetermined. CDR3 length equals 13 residues. V dropped 4 bases and J dropped 3 bases, with 7 bases sitting between them. CDR1 and CDR2 (germline): WNHNN, SYGVQD (reference sequence). CDR3 in amino acids: CASSAYFNQPQHF. Here the CDR3 DNA reads TGCGCCAGCAGTGCCTACTTCAATCAGCCCCAGCATTTT.

V is TRBV28 and J is TRBJ2-7; D possibly corresponds to TRBD2 (6 bases). Trimming pared 3 bases from V and 7 bases from J, leaving 25 bases between. Germline V gives CDR1 MDHEN, CDR2 SYDVKM. This CDR3 region has 17 residues. CDR3: CASSLDGRSSYAGEQYF. DNA for the CDR3: TGTGCCAGCAGTTTGGATGGACGATCATCCTACGCGGGGGAGCAGTACTTC.

The chain links TRBV10-3 to TRBJ1-3, with D possibly matching TRBD1 (5 bases). CDR1 ENHRY and CDR2 SYGVKD come from the germline V gene. The CDR3 has 17 residues. The V and J ends lost 6 bases and 0 bases respectively, with 18 bases between them. The CDR3 DNA reads TGTGCCATCAGGGACATTACGGGAGAAAGCTCTGGAAACACCATATATTTT. This sequence encodes CAIRDITGESSGNTIYF.

The rearrangement joins TRBV5-1 to TRBJ2-7; possible D gene TRBD1, 7 bases. Germline V CDR1 and CDR2: SGHRS, YFSETQ. Trimming took 0 bases from V and 12 from J, leaving 16 bases between them. The CDR3 sequence is 13 residues long. The CDR3 spells CASSLGGGGIWYF. The CDR3 region has the DNA TGCGCCAGCAGCTTGGGAGGAGGGGGCATTTGGTACTTC.

The chain has TRBV7-2 and TRBJ2-1, with TRBD2 identical over 9 bases. Germline V gives CDR1 SGHTA, CDR2 FQGNSA. After removal of 3 bases from V and 0 bases from J, the junction contained 0 bases not matched to a gene. The CDR3 consists of 15 residues. The CDR3 DNA reads as TGTGCCAGCAGCTTTAGCGGGAGCTCCTACAATGAGCAGTTCTTC. It specifies CASSFSGSSYNEQFF.

The rearrangement links TRBV27 to TRBJ2-7, with D unclear. The CDR3 extends over 14 amino acids. The V end was cut by 7 bases, the J end by 7 bases, with 20 bases between. Per the germline V gene, CDR1 is MNHEY and CDR2 is SMNVEV (reference sequence). For the CDR3, the DNA is TGTGCCAGCAAAGGGTGGAAAACTCTTAGGGAGCAGTACTTC. It is translated as CASKGWKTLREQYF.

This chain uses TRBV5-1 with TRBJ2-7, with D possibly being TRBD1 (5 bases). The CDR3 length is 15 residues. V was clipped by 4 bases and J by 5 bases, with 19 bases between them. CDR1 and CDR2 (germline): SGHRS, YFSETQ. The CDR3 protein is CASSPTEVRWDEQYF. The CDR3 nucleotides read TGCGCCAGCAGCCCGACAGAGGTGAGGTGGGACGAGCAGTACTTC.

The CDR3 is CAISPSTSGRANEQFF. The CDR3 DNA reads as TGTGCCATCAGCCCGTCGACTAGCGGGAGGGCCAATGAGCAGTTCTTC. The chain employs TRBV10-3 and TRBJ2-1, with 14 bases matching TRBD2. V lost 6 bases to trimming and J lost 6 bases; unmatched junction nucleotides: 7. Germline CDR1 reads ENHRY; CDR2 reads SYGVKD. CDR3 size: 16 residues.

DNA of the CDR3: TGTGCCAGCAAAACAGTAGCAGAAGCTTTCTTT. This encodes CASKTVAEAFF. The rearrangement joins TRBV6-6 to TRBJ1-1; D is ambiguous. The CDR3 spans 11 residues. Germline V CDR1 and CDR2: MNHNY, SVGAGI (reference sequence). V lost 7 bases, J lost 8 bases, and 11 bases lay in between.

The chain couples TRBV7-9 to TRBJ2-5; D is possibly TRBD1 or TRBD2 (5 bases each). Trimming took off 5 bases at V and 5 bases at J, with 18 bases between the two ends. This CDR3 contains 15 residues. The germline V gene has CDR1 SEHNR and CDR2 FQNEAQ (reference sequence). The CDR3 bases are TGTGCCAGCAGCATCTCAGATGGGGGTTGGGAGACCCAGTACTTC. Amino acids: CASSISDGGWETQYF. Using reference TRBV7-9 and TRBJ2-5 for the parts outside the CDR3, the full variable domain is DTGVSQNPRHKITKRGQNVTFRCDPISEHNRLYWYRQTLGQGPEFLTYFQNEAQLEKSRLLSDRFSAERPKGSFSTLEIQRTEQGDSAMYLCASSISDGGWETQYFGPGTRLLVL.

This rearrangement joins TRBV6-1 to TRBJ2-5; 10 bases map to TRBD2. The J call is doubtful: the DNA matches TRBJ2-7 better. This CDR3 is 14 amino acids long. The germline V gene has CDR1 MNHNS and CDR2 SASEGT. The CDR3 DNA is TGTGCCAGCCACCCCGGGACTAGCGTCTACGAGCAGTACTTC. Protein product: CASHPGTSVYEQYF.

The chain has TRBV6-5 and TRBJ1-4; D ambiguous. Germline V gives CDR1 MNHEY, CDR2 SVGAGI. The V end was cut by 2 bases, the J end by 8 bases, with 12 bases between. This CDR3 is built from 14 residues. CDR3 coding DNA: TGTGCCAGCAGTTACGAGGGCGCCGGGGAAAAACTGTTTTTT. Protein product: CASSYEGAGEKLFF.

The chain uses TRBV28 and TRBJ1-3; 8 nucleotides line up with TRBD1. This CDR3 spans 15 amino acids. V was clipped by 6 bases and J by 1 base; unmatched bases: 5. Looked up from germline, CDR1 is MDHEN and CDR2 is SYDVKM. The CDR3 DNA is TGTGCCAGCAGCGGACAGGGCGTATCTGGAAACACCATATATTTT. Translating it yields CASSGQGVSGNTIYF.

J is TRBJ2-7 and V is TRBV10-3; 8 bases align to TRBD1. The CDR3 is 15 residues long. In germline, CDR1 is ENHRY, CDR2 SYGVKD. The ends lost 4 bases at V and 1 base at J; junction bases unmatched: 6. In DNA, the CDR3 is TGTGCCATCAGTGCGGGGGACAGGTATTCCTACGAGCAGTACTTC. As protein: CAISAGDRYSYEQYF.